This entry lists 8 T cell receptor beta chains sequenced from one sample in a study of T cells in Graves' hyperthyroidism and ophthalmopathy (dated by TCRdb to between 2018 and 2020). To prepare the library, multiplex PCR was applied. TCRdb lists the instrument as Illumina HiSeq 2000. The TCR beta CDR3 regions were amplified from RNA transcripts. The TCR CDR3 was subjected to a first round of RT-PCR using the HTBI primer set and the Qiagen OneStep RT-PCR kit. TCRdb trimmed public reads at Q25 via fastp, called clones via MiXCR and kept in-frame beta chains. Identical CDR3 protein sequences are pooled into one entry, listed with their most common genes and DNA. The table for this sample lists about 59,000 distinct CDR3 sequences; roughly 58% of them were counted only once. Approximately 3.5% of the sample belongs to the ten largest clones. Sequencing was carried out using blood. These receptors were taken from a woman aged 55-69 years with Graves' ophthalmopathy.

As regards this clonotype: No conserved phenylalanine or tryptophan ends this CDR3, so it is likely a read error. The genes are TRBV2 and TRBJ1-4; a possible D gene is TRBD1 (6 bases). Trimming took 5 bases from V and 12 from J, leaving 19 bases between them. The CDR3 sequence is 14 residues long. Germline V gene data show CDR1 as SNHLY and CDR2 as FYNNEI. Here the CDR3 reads CASSPQGMGEELFI. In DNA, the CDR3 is TGTGCCAGCAGTCCCCAGGGGATGGGAGAAGAACTGTTTATT.

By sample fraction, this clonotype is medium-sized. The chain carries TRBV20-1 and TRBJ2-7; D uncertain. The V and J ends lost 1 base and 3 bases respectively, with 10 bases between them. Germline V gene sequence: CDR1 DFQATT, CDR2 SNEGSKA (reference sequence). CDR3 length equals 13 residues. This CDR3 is CSARAGSSYEQYF. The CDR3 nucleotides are TGCAGTGCTAGAGCTGGTAGTAGCTACGAGCAGTACTTC.

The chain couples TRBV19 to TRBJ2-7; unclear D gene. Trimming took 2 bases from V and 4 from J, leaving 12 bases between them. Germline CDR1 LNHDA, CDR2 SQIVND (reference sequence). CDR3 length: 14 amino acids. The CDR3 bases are TGTGCCAGTAGTATACGGAAATCACAGTACGAGCAGTACTTC. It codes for CASSIRKSQYEQYF. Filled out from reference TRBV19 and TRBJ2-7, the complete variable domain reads DGGITQSPKYLFRKEGQNVTLSCEQNLNHDAMYWYRQDPGQGLRLIYYSQIVNDFQKGDIAEGYSVSREKKESFPLTVTSAQKNPTAFYLCASSIRKSQYEQYFGPGTRLTVT.

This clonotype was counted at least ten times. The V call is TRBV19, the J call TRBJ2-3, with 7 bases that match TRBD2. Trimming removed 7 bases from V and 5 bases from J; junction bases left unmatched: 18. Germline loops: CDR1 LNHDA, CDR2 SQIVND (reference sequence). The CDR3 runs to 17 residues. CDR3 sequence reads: CASTRRGGVHVVDTQYF. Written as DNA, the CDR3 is TGTGCCAGTACACGCCGTGGGGGGGTTCATGTGGTAGATACGCAGTATTTT.

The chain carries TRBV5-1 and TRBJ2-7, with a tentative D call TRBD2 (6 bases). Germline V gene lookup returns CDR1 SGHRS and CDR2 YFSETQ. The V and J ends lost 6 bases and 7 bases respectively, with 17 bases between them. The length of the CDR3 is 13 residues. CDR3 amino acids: CASTPPGGPEQYF. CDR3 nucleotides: TGCGCCAGCACACCTCCCGGGGGACCTGAGCAGTACTTC. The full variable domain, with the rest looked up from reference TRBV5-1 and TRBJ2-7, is KAGVTQTPRYLIKTRGQQVTLSCSPISGHRSVSWYQQTPGQGLQFLFEYFSETQRNKGNFPGRFSGRQFSNSRSEMNVSTLELGDSALYLCASTPPGGPEQYFGPGTRLTVT.

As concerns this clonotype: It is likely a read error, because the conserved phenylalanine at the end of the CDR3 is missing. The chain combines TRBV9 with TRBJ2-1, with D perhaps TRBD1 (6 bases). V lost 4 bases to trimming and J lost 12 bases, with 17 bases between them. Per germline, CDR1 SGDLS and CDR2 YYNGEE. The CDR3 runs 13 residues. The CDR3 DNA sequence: TGTGCCAGCAGCCCTTCAGGGGTAATCTCGCAGTTCCTC. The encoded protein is CASSPSGVISQFL.

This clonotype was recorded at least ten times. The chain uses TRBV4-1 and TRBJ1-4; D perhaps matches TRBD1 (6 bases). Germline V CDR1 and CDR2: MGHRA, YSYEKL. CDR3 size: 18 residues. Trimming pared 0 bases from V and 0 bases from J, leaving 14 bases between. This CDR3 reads CASSQDRGGIATNEKLFF. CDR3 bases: TGCGCCAGCAGCCAAGATCGAGGGGGGATCGCAACTAATGAAAAACTGTTTTTT.

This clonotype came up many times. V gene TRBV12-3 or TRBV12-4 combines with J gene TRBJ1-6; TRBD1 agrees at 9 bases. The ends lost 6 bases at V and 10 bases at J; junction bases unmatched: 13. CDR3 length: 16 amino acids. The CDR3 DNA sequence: TGTGCCAGCAGAGGGTTGAAACAGGGGGCTAGATCACCCCTCCACTTT. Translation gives CASRGLKQGARSPLHF.